This TCR beta chain emerged from a study of CD8+CD57+ T cells in acquired aplastic anemia (dated 2018 in TCRdb). Background for the entire study: DNA extracted from sorted CD4+ and CD8+ cells had a mean of about 3 ug, with a range of about 0.2 to 30 ug. Healthy donor samples averaged approximately 10 million reads for CD4+ and about 11 million for CD8+ cells. Here is what the overall study found, with its caveats: Between patients and healthy controls, no significant difference in CD8+ Simpson's diversity was found (P=0.060). Although 25 to 30 CD8+ CDR3 sequences were shared by patients and controls, these sequences appeared highly expressed in patients and within the immunodominant clones of patients.

The cysteine opens and the phenylalanine closes a CDR3 of 15 amino acids. Solely the CDR3 DNA is kept, with 45 bases framed from the first base. Unmatched junction bases come to 2, with V trimmed by 2 bases and J by 7 bases. The germline V gene yields SNHLY for CDR1 and FYNNEI for CDR2. Genomic DNA served as template for TCR beta VDJ combination and CDR3 sequence profiling. TCR repertoire sequencing was run on an Illumina HiSeq 2000. The authors' analysis ran thus. TRBV/TRBJ rearrangement plots, CDR3 size and DJ length profiles, and Simpson's diversity index were used to evaluate the repertoires. The most abundant DNA sequence in the deep sequencing data was defined as the immunodominant clone. CDR3 amino acid sequences were screened for sharing across subjects and were compared with published repertoires and the VDJdb database. TCRdb reanalyzed the raw reads on its own, using fastp at Q25 for trimming and MiXCR for clone calling, and kept in-frame beta chains. Merged by CDR3 protein, the rows form single entries marked with the most common genes and DNA. The V and J calls reflect TCRdb's pipeline rather than the authors' work. Recorded for this sample are about 210,000 distinct CDR3 sequences; roughly 55% of them occurred a single time. The ten largest make up around 32% of the sample.

In the case of this clonotype: No antigen is known for it. Base qualities are not recorded, but no much larger clone differs from it by a single base.

In the study, sorted CD4+ and CD8+ blood T cells from patients with severe aplastic anemia and from healthy subjects underwent deep sequencing of TCR repertoires. Ficoll-Paque density gradient centrifugation was used to isolate peripheral blood mononuclear cells. Before DNA extraction, CD4+ and CD8+ T cells were sorted with FACS or magnetic beads. The receptor chain draws on TRBV2 and TRBJ2-1, with TRBD2 matching 13 junction bases. The origin of this receptor is a human donor in good health. Sequenced input: sorted CD4+, CD8+, or CD8+CD57+ T cells (not recorded which) from PBMCs. The nucleotide sequence reads TGTGCCAGCAGTGAAAAGGGACTAGCGGGGAATGAGCAGTTCTTC. This encodes CASSEKGLAGNEQFF.